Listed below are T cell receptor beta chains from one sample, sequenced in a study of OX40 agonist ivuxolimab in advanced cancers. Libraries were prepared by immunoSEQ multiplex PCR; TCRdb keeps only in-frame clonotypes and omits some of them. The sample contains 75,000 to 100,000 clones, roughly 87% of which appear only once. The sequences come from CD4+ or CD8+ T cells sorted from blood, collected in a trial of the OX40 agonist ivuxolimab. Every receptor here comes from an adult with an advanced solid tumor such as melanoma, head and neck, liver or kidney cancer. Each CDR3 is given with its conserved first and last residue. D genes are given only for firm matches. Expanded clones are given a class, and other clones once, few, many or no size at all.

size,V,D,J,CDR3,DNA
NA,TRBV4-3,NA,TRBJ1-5,CASSQDLQGGLNQPQHF,TGCGCCAGCAGCCAAGATCTGCAGGGCGGACTCAATCAGCCCCAGCATTTT
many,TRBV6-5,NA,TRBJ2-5,CASSYSGPGTQYF,TGTGCCAGCAGTTACTCCGGGCCGGGGACCCAGTACTTC
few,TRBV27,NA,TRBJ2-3,CASSLLASTDTQYF,TGTGCCAGCAGTTTACTAGCTAGCACAGATACGCAGTATTTT
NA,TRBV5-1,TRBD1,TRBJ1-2,CASSMDRGSSYGYTF,TGCGCCAGCAGCATGGACAGGGGGTCAAGCTATGGCTACACCTTC
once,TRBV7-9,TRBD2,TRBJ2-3,CASSLGSSGGTDTQYF,TGTGCCAGCAGCCTAGGGAGCAGCGGGGGGACAGATACGCAGTATTTT
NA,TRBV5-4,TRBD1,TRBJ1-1,CASSPIPDRVGNTEAFF,TGTGCCAGCAGCCCGATTCCCGACAGGGTTGGGAACACTGAAGCTTTCTTT
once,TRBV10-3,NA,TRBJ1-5,CAISESVGPPNQPQHF,TGTGCCATCAGTGAGTCTGTGGGGCCGCCAAATCAGCCCCAGCATTTT
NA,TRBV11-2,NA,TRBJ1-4,CASSYRDTDEKLFF,TGTGCCAGCAGCTACCGGGACACCGATGAAAAACTGTTTTTT
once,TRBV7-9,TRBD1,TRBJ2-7,CASSFRTGPYEQYF,TGTGCCAGCAGCTTTCGGACAGGGCCCTACGAGCAGTACTTC
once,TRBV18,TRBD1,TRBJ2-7,CASSPQDRSQAEQYF,TGTGCCAGCTCACCCCAGGACAGGTCGCAGGCCGAGCAGTACTTC
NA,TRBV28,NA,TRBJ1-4,CASTTNEKLFF,TGTGCCAGCACCACCAATGAAAAACTGTTTTTT
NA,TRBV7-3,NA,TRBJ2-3,CASSSGGTDTQYF,TGTGCCAGCAGCTCGGGGGGCACAGATACGCAGTATTTT
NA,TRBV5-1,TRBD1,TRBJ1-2,CASSLGDREYGYTF,TGCGCCAGCAGCTTGGGGGACAGGGAATATGGCTACACCTTC
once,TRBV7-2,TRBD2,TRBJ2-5,CASSWTGGLVETQYF,TGTGCCAGCAGCTGGACCGGGGGGTTGGTCGAGACCCAGTACTTC
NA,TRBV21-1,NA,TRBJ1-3,CASSNLLSGRGLGYTIYF,TGTGCCAGCAGCAATTTACTCTCGGGCAGGGGGCTCGGGTACACCATATATTTT
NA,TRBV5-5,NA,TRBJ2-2,CASSFAMRNTGELFF,TGTGCCAGCAGCTTTGCCATGAGAAACACCGGGGAGCTGTTTTTT
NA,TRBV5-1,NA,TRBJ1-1,CASSNGGPVAFF,TGCGCCAGCAGTAATGGGGGGCCAGTGGCTTTCTTT
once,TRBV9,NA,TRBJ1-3,CASSPRESSGNTIYF,TGTGCCAGCAGCCCCAGGGAAAGCTCTGGAAACACCATATATTTT
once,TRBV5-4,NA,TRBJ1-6,CASSPQVGDSPLHF,TGTGCCAGCAGCCCGCAGGTAGGGGATTCACCCCTCCACTTT
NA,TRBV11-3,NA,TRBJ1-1,CASSAGAGLREAFF,TGTGCCAGCAGCGCTGGAGCGGGACTCCGAGAAGCTTTCTTT
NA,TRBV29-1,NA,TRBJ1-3,CSGRTASGNTIYF,TGCAGCGGTCGGACAGCATCTGGAAACACCATATATTTT
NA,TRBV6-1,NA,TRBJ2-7,CAVGSFGEQYF,TGTGCGGTAGGGAGCTTTGGGGAGCAGTACTTC
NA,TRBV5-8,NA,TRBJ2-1,CASPQFNWNFF,TGTGCCAGCCCTCAGTTTAACTGGAACTTCTTC
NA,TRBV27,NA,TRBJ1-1,CASSFLFFTEAFF,TGTGCCAGCAGTTTTTTATTTTTCACTGAAGCTTTCTTT
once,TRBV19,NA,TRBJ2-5,CASSIDSIQGQYF,TGTGCCAGTAGTATAGATTCTATCCAGGGTCAGTACTTC
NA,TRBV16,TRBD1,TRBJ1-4,CASSQLGTGSKGTNEKLFF,TGTGCCAGCAGCCAACTGGGGACAGGGAGCAAGGGGACTAATGAAAAACTGTTTTTT
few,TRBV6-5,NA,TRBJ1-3,CASSYRGPRKGNTIYF,TGTGCCAGCAGTTACCGCGGGCCGAGGAAAGGAAACACCATATATTTT
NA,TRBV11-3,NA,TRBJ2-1,CASSPWNGRSNEQFF,TGTGCCAGCAGCCCCTGGAACGGTAGGTCCAATGAGCAGTTCTTC
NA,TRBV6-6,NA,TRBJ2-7,CASSGLGSVSYEQYF,TGTGCCAGCAGTGGGCTGGGGTCGGTCTCCTACGAGCAGTACTTC
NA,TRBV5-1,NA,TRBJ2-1,CASSLAQTNEQFF,TGCGCCAGCAGCTTGGCACAGACTAATGAGCAGTTCTTC
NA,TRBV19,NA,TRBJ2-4,CASSMRPQGVLKDKNIQYF,TGTGCCAGTAGTATGCGTCCCCAGGGCGTCCTTAAAGACAAAAACATTCAGTACTTC
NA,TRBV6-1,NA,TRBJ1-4,CASSRGGNEKLFF,TGTGCCAGCAGTCGGGGGGGGAATGAAAAACTGTTTTTT
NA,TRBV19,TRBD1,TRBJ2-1,CASSTDRGLGNEQFF,TGTGCCAGTAGTACCGACAGGGGTCTGGGCAATGAGCAGTTCTTC
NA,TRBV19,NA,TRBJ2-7,CASSITGNEQYF,TGTGCCAGTAGTATCACTGGTAACGAGCAGTACTTC
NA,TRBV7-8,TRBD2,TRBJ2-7,CASSGRTSGEQYF,TGTGCCAGCAGCGGACGGACTAGTGGCGAGCAGTACTTC
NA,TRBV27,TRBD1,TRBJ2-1,CASSSWGQGYEQFF,TGTGCCAGCAGTTCCTGGGGACAGGGTTATGAGCAGTTCTTC